One sample yielded the 3 T cell receptor beta chains listed below, sequenced in a study of beta chain features in type 1 diabetes. The sequenced template was cDNA made from the entire isolated RNA. Assay used: immunoSEQ multiplex PCR; TCRdb lists only in-frame clones, some missing. Here the sample spans 300,000 to 350,000 clones, roughly 12% being singletons. Overall study findings and caveats: People with Type 1 diabetes carried modestly yet significantly shorter TCRB CDR3s in all four CD4+ subsets.

The antigens these receptors bind are not known. Sequenced material: naive CD4+ T cells from blood. The receptors originated from a young woman with type 1 diabetes.

This clone has just a few counts. The chain recombines TRBV19 with TRBJ2-2, with D possibly being TRBD1 (5 bases). Germline CDR1 LNHDA, CDR2 SQIVND (reference sequence). This CDR3 is 15 amino acids long. V lost 5 bases, J lost 4 bases, and 14 bases lay in between. The CDR3, as DNA: TGTGCCAGTAGTGGACAAGCCCGGGCCACCGGGGAGCTGTTTTTT. Amino acid sequence: CASSGQARATGELFF.

This clone was seen a few times. The chain employs TRBV7-3 and TRBJ2-1, with 12 positions matching TRBD2. Germline CDR1 reads SGHTA; CDR2 reads FQGTGA. The length of the CDR3 is 17 residues. The junction had 9 bases not matched to a gene; V was cut back by 5 bases and J by 4 bases. The CDR3 loop reads CASSPIGLAGGYNEQFF. The CDR3 DNA follows: TGTGCCAGCAGCCCCATAGGGCTAGCGGGAGGGTACAATGAGCAGTTCTTC. The full variable domain, rest sourced from reference TRBV7-3 and TRBJ2-1, is GAGVSQTPSNKVTEKGKYVELRCDPISGHTALYWYRQSLGQGPEFLIYFQGTGAADDSGLPNDRFFAVRPEGSVSTLKIQRTERGDSAVYLCASSPIGLAGGYNEQFFGPGTRLTVL.

The sample holds a few counts of this clone. The chain couples TRBV10-3 to TRBJ2-7; 9 positions agree with TRBD1. V lost 10 bases and J lost 6; bases outside the gene matches: 4. CDR1 is ENHRY, CDR2 SYGVKD, per germline. The CDR3 length is 11 residues. For the CDR3, the DNA is TGTGCCACCTTGACAGGGGGCGAGCAGTACGTC. Its translation is CATLTGGEQYV.